This T cell receptor (beta chain) comes out of a study of T cells in Graves' hyperthyroidism and ophthalmopathy. The CDR3 is 11 residues long. Trimming at V came to 1 base and at J to 13 bases, leaving 3 bases not matched to a gene. Germline assignment: CDR1 GTSNPN and CDR2 SVGIG (reference sequence). The TCR beta CDR3 regions underwent amplification using RNA transcripts as the source. The HTBI primer set drove a first-round RT-PCR of the TCR CDR3. Each CDR3 protein is one row after TCRdb ran MiXCR on the multiplex PCR reads. The repertoire holds over 650,000 distinct CDR3 sequences, with about 16% as singletons.

Sequencing was performed on blood. The V gene is TRBV30, the J gene TRBJ1-4, with 7 bases lining up with TRBD1. The sequence was obtained from a man aged 18 to 29 with Graves' hyperthyroidism. The CDR3 loop is CAWSGQGGLFF. CDR3 bases: TGTGCCTGGAGTGGACAGGGAGGACTGTTTTTT.